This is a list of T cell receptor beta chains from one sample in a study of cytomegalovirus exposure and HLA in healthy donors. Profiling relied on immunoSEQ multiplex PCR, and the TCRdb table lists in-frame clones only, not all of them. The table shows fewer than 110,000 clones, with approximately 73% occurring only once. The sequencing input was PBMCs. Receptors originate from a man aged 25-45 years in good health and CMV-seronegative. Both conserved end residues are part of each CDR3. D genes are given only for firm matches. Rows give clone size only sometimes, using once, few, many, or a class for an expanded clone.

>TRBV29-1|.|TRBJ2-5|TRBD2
CSVEDTGGQETQYF
TGCAGCGTTGAAGATACGGGGGGGCAAGAGACCCAGTACTTC
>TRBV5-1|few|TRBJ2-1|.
CASSSGAGSNEQFF
TGCGCCAGCAGCTCCGGCGCAGGGTCGAATGAGCAGTTCTTC
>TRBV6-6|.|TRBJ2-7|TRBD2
CASSPTGTSGSGEQYF
TGTGCCAGCAGCCCCACCGGGACTAGCGGGAGCGGCGAGCAGTACTTC
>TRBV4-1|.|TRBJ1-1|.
CASSLAASMNTEAFF
TGCGCCAGCAGTCTGGCGGCCTCAATGAACACTGAAGCTTTCTTT
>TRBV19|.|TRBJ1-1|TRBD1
CASSPQGAATEAFF
TGTGCCAGTAGTCCACAGGGGGCGGCCACTGAAGCTTTCTTT
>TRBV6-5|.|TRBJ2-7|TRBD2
CASSYGGTSGTYEQYF
TGTGCCAGCAGTTACGGGGGGACTAGCGGGACCTACGAGCAGTACTTC
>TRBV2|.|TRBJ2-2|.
CASSFEATNTGELFF
TGTGCCAGCAGTTTTGAGGCAACGAACACCGGGGAGCTGTTTTTT
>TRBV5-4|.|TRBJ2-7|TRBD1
CASSFDRGEQYF
TGTGCCAGCAGCTTCGACAGGGGCGAGCAGTACTTC
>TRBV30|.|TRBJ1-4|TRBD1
CAWSQGQAVFYPSFITNEKLFF
TGTGCCTGGAGCCAGGGACAGGCAGTTTTCTATCCCTCTTTCATAACTAATGAAAAACTGTTTTTT
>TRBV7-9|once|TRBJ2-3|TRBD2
CASSYTTSGGGKTTDTQYF
TGTGCCAGCAGCTACACGACTAGCGGAGGGGGGAAGACCACAGATACGCAGTATTTT
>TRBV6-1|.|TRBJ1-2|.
CASGRLSDGAYGYTF
TGTGCCAGCGGACGACTATCGGACGGAGCCTATGGCTACACCTTC
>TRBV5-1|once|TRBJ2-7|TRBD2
CASSLAGGSGYEQYF
TGCGCCAGCAGCTTGGCTGGCGGGAGCGGCTACGAGCAGTACTTC
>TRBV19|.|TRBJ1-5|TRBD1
CASSILPDRDRYQPQHF
TGTGCCAGTAGTATCCTACCTGACAGGGATAGATATCAGCCCCAGCATTTT
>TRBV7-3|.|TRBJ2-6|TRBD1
CASSLQGAGANVLTF
TGTGCCAGCAGCCTACAGGGGGCTGGGGCCAACGTCCTGACTTTC
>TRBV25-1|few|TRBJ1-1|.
CASSGGQLTEAFF
TGTGCCAGCAGTGGCGGACAGCTCACTGAAGCTTTCTTT
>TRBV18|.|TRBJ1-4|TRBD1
CASSRGTGNEKLFF
TGTGCCAGCTCCCGCGGGACAGGGAATGAAAAACTGTTTTTT
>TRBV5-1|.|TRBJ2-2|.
CASSSGGTNTGELFF
TGCGCCAGCAGCTCCGGCGGGACGAACACCGGGGAGCTGTTTTTT
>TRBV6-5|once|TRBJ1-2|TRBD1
CASSYEAGGLFGYTF
TGTGCCAGCAGTTACGAGGCAGGGGGCCTATTTGGCTACACCTTC
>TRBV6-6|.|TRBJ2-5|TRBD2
CASSRPSERGQETQYF
TGTGCCAGCAGTCGACCTTCCGAGCGGGGCCAAGAGACCCAGTACTTC
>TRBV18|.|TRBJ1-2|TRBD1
CASSPRDRDIGYTF
TGTGCCAGCTCACCACGCGACAGGGATATTGGCTACACCTTC
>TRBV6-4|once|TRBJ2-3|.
CASRAGAGDTDTQYF
TGTGCCAGCAGAGCAGGGGCGGGGGACACAGATACGCAGTATTTT
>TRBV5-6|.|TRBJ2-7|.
CASSFPGIQRPYEQYF
TGTGCCAGCAGCTTCCCCGGGATACAGAGGCCCTACGAGCAGTACTTC
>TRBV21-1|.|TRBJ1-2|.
CASSKSDSRRGYTF
TGTGCCAGCAGCAAAAGTGACTCTCGAAGAGGCTACACCTTC
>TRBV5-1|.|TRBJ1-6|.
CASSIGQAPNSPLHF
TGCGCCAGCAGCATCGGACAAGCCCCTAATTCACCCCTCCACTTT
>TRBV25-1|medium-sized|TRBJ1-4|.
CASSERAGAGTNEKLFF
TGTGCCAGCAGTGAACGGGCGGGGGCTGGAACTAATGAAAAACTGTTTTTT
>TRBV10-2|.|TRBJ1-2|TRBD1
CASSDRAGTNYGYTF
TGCGCCAGCAGCGACAGGGCCGGGACTAACTATGGCTACACCTTC
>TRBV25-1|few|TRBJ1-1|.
CASRSTENTEAFF
TGTGCCAGCAGATCGACAGAGAACACTGAAGCTTTCTTT
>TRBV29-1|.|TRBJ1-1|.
CSVVGQVEAFF
TGCAGCGTTGTGGGGCAGGTTGAAGCTTTCTTT
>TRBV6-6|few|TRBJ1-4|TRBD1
CASSYERQGVKLFF
TGTGCCAGCAGTTACGAGAGACAGGGAGTAAAACTGTTTTTT
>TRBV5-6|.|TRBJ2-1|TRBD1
CASSLSTGPYNEQFF
TGTGCCAGCAGCTTGTCGACAGGGCCCTACAATGAGCAGTTCTTC
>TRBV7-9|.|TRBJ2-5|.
CASSLIGQGWSQETQYF
TGTGCCAGCAGCTTAATTGGGCAGGGATGGTCCCAAGAGACCCAGTACTTC
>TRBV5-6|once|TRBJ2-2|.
CASSVDHTSGGELFF
TGTGCCAGCAGCGTGGACCATACGTCGGGCGGGGAGCTGTTTTTT
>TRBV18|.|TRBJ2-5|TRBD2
CASSQFAPSGTGETQYF
TGTGCCAGCTCACAATTCGCTCCTAGCGGGACGGGAGAGACCCAGTACTTC